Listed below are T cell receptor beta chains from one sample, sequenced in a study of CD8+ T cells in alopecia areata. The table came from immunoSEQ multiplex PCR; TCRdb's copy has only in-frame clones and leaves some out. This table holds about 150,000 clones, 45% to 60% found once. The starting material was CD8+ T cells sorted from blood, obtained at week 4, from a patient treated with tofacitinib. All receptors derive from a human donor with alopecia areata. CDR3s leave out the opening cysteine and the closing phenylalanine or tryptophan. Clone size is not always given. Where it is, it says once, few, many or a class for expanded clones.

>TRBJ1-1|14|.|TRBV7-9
ASGRSPGQKNTEAF
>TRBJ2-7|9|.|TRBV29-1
SVSLAGEQY
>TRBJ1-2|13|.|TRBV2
ASSKTDSPNYGYT
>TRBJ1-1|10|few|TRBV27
ASKDSSTEAF
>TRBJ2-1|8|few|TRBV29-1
SVVAEEQF
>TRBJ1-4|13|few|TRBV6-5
ASSYGRGANEKLF
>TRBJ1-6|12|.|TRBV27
ASSLPGVGSPLH
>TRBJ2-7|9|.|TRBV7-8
ASSLGREQY
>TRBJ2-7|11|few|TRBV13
ASSLDVSYEQY
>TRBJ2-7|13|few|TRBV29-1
SVEGQGSQFYEQY
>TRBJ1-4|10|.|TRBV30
AWSLLDEKLF
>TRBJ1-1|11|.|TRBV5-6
ASSLPNAREAF
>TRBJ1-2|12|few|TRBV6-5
ASSYLTGNYGYT
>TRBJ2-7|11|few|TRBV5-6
ASSLSQTYEQY
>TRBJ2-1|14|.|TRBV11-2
ASSPAPSGAYNEQF
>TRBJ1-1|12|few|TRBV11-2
ASSSRTGGTEAF
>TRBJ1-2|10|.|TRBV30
AWTGAIYGYT
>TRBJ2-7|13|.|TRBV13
ASSLQGSFSLEQY
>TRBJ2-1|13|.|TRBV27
ASSFMIAGPNEQF